This passage covers 30 T cell receptor beta chains from one sample sequenced in a study of OX40 agonist ivuxolimab in advanced cancers. Sequencing used immunoSEQ multiplex PCR; TCRdb keeps in-frame clones, though not all of them. The sample lists about 62,000 clones; around 74% were seen once. This specimen was CD4+ or CD8+ T cells sorted from blood, taken in a trial of the OX40 agonist ivuxolimab. These receptors were taken from an adult with an advanced solid tumor such as melanoma, head and neck, liver or kidney cancer.

The rearrangement uses TRBV29-1 and TRBJ1-3, with D possibly being TRBD1 (6 bases). Germline CDR1 is SQVTM and CDR2 is ANQGSEA. This CDR3 has 13 residues. V was clipped by 4 bases and J by 0 bases, with 7 bases between them. CDR3 nucleotides: TGCAGCGTTGGGGACAACTCTGGAAACACCATATATTTT. Protein product: CSVGDNSGNTIYF.

This clone was counted a single time. The gene calls are TRBV5-5 and TRBJ1-3, with D hard to call. The CDR3 is 14 residues long. The V end lost 1 base, the J end lost 0 bases, and 5 bases lay between the germline ends. The germline V gene has CDR1 SGHKS and CDR2 YYEKEE (reference sequence). Here the CDR3 reads CASSLQLSGNTIYF. The CDR3 DNA follows: TGTGCCAGCAGCTTGCAGCTCTCTGGAAACACCATATATTTT.

The V and J genes are TRBV20-1 and TRBJ2-7; perhaps TRBD1 as D (6 bases). The CDR3 totals 11 residues. Germline lookup yields CDR1 DFQATT and CDR2 SNEGSKA (reference sequence). Trimming removed 8 bases at V and 6 bases at J, with 14 bases between. CDR3 sequence (DNA): TGCAGTCGAGGGGGTCGGGGCGAGCAGTACTTC. This encodes CSRGGRGEQYF.

In nucleotides, the CDR3 is TGTGCCAGCAGCTCGTTATTACTAGCGGCCGAGCAGTACTTC. Encoded protein: CASSSLLLAAEQYF. The chain joins TRBV7-9 to TRBJ2-7; 8 bases fit TRBD2. V was clipped by 4 bases and J by 6 bases; unmatched bases: 8. The CDR3 extends over 14 amino acids. The germline V gene encodes CDR1 SEHNR and CDR2 FQNEAQ (reference sequence). Full variable domain (outside the CDR3, taken from reference TRBV7-9 and TRBJ2-7): DTGVSQNPRHKITKRGQNVTFRCDPISEHNRLYWYRQTLGQGPEFLTYFQNEAQLEKSRLLSDRFSAERPKGSFSTLEIQRTEQGDSAMYLCASSSLLLAAEQYFGPGTRLTVT.

The rearrangement links TRBV27 to TRBJ1-6; unclear D gene. This CDR3 is built from 13 residues. Germline CDR1 MNHEY, CDR2 SMNVEV (reference sequence). V was pared by 4 bases and J by 5 bases, with 6 bases between. The CDR3 sequence: CASSYQDNSPLHF. CDR3 coding DNA: TGTGCCAGCAGTTATCAGGATAATTCACCCCTCCACTTT.

This clone appeared a single time. The genes are TRBV5-4 and TRBJ1-3, with D perhaps TRBD1 (5 bases). Per germline, CDR1 SGHNT and CDR2 YYREEE (reference sequence). Between the trimmed V and J ends, which lost 0 bases and 0 bases, there was a span of 10 bases. The CDR3 runs 16 residues. The CDR3 sequence: CASSLEWGDSGNTIYF. The CDR3 DNA reads TGTGCCAGCAGCTTGGAGTGGGGGGACTCTGGAAACACCATATATTTT.

This rearrangement joins TRBV29-1 to TRBJ2-7; TRBD1 matches at 10 bases. Per germline, CDR1 SQVTM and CDR2 ANQGSEA. CDR3 length equals 12 residues. V lost 7 bases, J lost 6 bases, and 6 bases stayed unmatched. The CDR3 loop reads CSARTGGGEQYF. For the CDR3, the DNA is TGCAGCGCTCGGACAGGGGGTGGCGAGCAGTACTTC.

V gene TRBV5-1 combines with J gene TRBJ1-1; 7 nucleotides match TRBD1. Trimming cost V 4 bases and J 8 bases; bases outside gene matches: 8. The CDR3 is 13 residues long. Germline-derived CDR1 and CDR2 are SGHRS and YFSETQ. CDR3 sequence reads: CASSPGQLREAFF. CDR3 DNA: TGCGCCAGCAGCCCGGGACAGCTTAGAGAAGCTTTCTTT.

The chain is built from TRBV19 and TRBJ2-1; 7 bases match TRBD2. Germline CDR1 reads LNHDA; CDR2 reads SQIVND (reference sequence). This CDR3 is 15 amino acids long. Germline trimming cut 4 bases from V and 6 bases from J; bases unmatched to any gene: 9. In DNA, the CDR3 is TGTGCCAGTAGTACCTGGGGGACTAACCTCAATGAGCAGTTCTTC. The encoded protein is CASSTWGTNLNEQFF.

V is TRBV10-1 and J is TRBJ1-5; D may be TRBD1 (5 bases). Trimming stripped 4 bases from V and 5 bases from J, with 18 bases between. In germline, CDR1 is WNHNN, CDR2 SYGVQD (reference sequence). The CDR3 is 16 residues long. CDR3 in amino acids: CASSVPGREGDQPQHF. The CDR3 coding sequence is TGCGCCAGCAGTGTGCCGGGCCGAGAAGGGGATCAGCCCCAGCATTTT.

This chain links TRBV7-9 with TRBJ1-2; a weak D match, TRBD1 (5 bases). Germline V gives CDR1 SEHNR, CDR2 FQNEAQ (reference sequence). This CDR3 has 15 residues. Trimming pared 8 bases from V and 2 bases from J, leaving 18 bases between. The CDR3 DNA reads as TGTGCCAGCCTCGAGTCCGGGACGGAGAACTATGGCTACACCTTC. Its protein is CASLESGTENYGYTF.

The CDR3 is CASSPLGFTEAFF. CDR3 nucleotide sequence: TGTGCCAGCTCACCACTCGGGTTCACTGAAGCTTTCTTT. The chain employs TRBV18 and TRBJ1-1; D unclear. V was pared by 1 base and J by 4 bases, with 7 bases between. Germline CDR1 KGHSH, CDR2 LQKENI. The CDR3 contains 13 residues.

This chain uses TRBV7-2 with TRBJ2-1, with 8 bases fitting TRBD1. The germline gives CDR1 SGHTA, CDR2 FQGNSA. Unmatched junction bases numbered 12, after V lost 7 bases and J lost 7 bases. The CDR3 contains 15 residues. The CDR3 is CASTKGQVGGNEQFF. Here the CDR3 DNA reads TGTGCCAGCACCAAGGGACAGGTGGGCGGGAATGAGCAGTTCTTC.

CDR3 amino acids: CSGRWGRGDVEFF. DNA for the CDR3: TGCAGCGGTCGATGGGGTAGGGGGGATGTTGAGTTCTTC. The rearrangement joins TRBV29-1 to TRBJ2-1; D tentatively reads TRBD1 or TRBD2 (6 bases each). The germline V and J ends were trimmed by 7 bases and 14 bases, with 24 bases remaining between them. The CDR3 contains 13 residues. Germline V CDR1 and CDR2: SQVTM, ANQGSEA.

CDR3 DNA sequence: TGTGCCAGCAGCTTCTTTAGCGGGGGGGAGGTCATTCAGTACTTC. This encodes CASSFFSGGEVIQYF. This chain joins TRBV13 and TRBJ2-4; 11 nucleotides line up with TRBD2. In germline, CDR1 is PRHDT, CDR2 FYEKMQ (reference sequence). This CDR3 comprises 15 residues. The trim removed 3 bases at V and 9 bases at J, leaving 7 bases unmatched.

This chain joins TRBV28 and TRBJ2-7, with TRBD2 as a possible D gene (5 bases). Per the germline V gene, CDR1 is MDHEN and CDR2 is SYDVKM. The ends were cut back, 5 bases at V and 3 bases at J, with 14 bases in the middle. The CDR3 consists of 14 residues. CDR3 bases: TGTGCCAGCAGTATTCCATTCGGGGACTACGAGCAGTACTTC. Amino acid sequence: CASSIPFGDYEQYF.

The chain is built from TRBV7-8 and TRBJ2-5, with D perhaps being TRBD1 or TRBD2 (5 bases each). TRBJ2-7 matches the DNA end more closely, so the J call is doubtful. The germline V gene encodes CDR1 SGHVS and CDR2 FQNEAQ. The CDR3 is made up of 15 amino acids. This chain's CDR3 is CASSLRDGGGYEQYF. Here the CDR3 DNA reads TGTGCCAGCAGCTTAAGGGACGGCGGCGGTTACGAGCAGTACTTC.

V and J are TRBV7-2 and TRBJ1-5; TRBD1 is a possible D gene (6 bases). From germline, CDR1 is SGHTA and CDR2 FQGNSA. V was cut by 5 bases and J by 6 bases, with 17 bases left in between. The CDR3 covers 15 residues. Here the CDR3 DNA reads TGTGCCAGCAGCCTACAGGGCATTGGTAGTCAGCCCCAGCATTTT. Protein product: CASSLQGIGSQPQHF.

The chain recombines TRBV7-9 with TRBJ2-1; 11 bases are a match to TRBD2. V lost 3 bases, J lost 7 bases, and 5 bases stayed unmatched. The germline CDR1 and CDR2 sequences are SEHNR and FQNEAQ (reference sequence). The CDR3 extends over 15 amino acids. The CDR3 coding sequence is TGTGCCAGCAGCTTTAGCGGGGGGGCCAGGAATGAGCAGTTCTTC. Its protein product is CASSFSGGARNEQFF.

In DNA, the CDR3 is TGTGCCAGTAGTATTCGCGGACTAGCTTACGAGCAGTACTTC. It codes for CASSIRGLAYEQYF. This chain joins TRBV19 and TRBJ2-7, with 8 nucleotides matching TRBD2. Germline V lookup: CDR1 LNHDA, CDR2 SQIVND (reference sequence). V dropped 3 bases and J dropped 4; count of bases not matched to a gene: 5. The CDR3 length is 14 residues.

The chain combines TRBV5-6 with TRBJ2-5; 10 bases are shared with TRBD2. The CDR3 is made up of 15 amino acids. Trimming took 5 bases from V and 3 from J; bases not matched to a gene: 7. Germline CDR1 and CDR2: SGHDT and YYEEEE. This CDR3 is CASRWRLAGEETQYF. The CDR3 DNA reads TGTGCCAGCAGATGGAGACTAGCGGGCGAAGAGACCCAGTACTTC.

The table lists this clone with a few counts. The chain is built from TRBV4-3 and TRBJ2-2; D is undetermined. Between the trimmed V and J ends, which lost 0 bases and 2 bases, there was a span of 10 bases. Germline V gene lookup returns CDR1 LGHNA and CDR2 YSLEER. This CDR3 is 16 amino acids long. The CDR3 reads CASSQDSNLNTGELFF. The CDR3 DNA follows: TGCGCCAGCAGCCAAGATTCCAATCTCAACACCGGGGAGCTGTTTTTT.

This chain uses TRBV7-9 with TRBJ1-6; D uncertain. The germline V gene has CDR1 SEHNR and CDR2 FQNEAQ (reference sequence). CDR3 size: 14 residues. With 1 base removed from V and 3 bases from J, the gap between germline ends came to 4 bases. As DNA, the CDR3 is TGTGCCAGCAGCTTAGGGGGCTATAATTCACCCCTCCACTTT. The encoded protein is CASSLGGYNSPLHF.

This chain uses TRBV10-3 with TRBJ2-1; 11 bases are shared with TRBD2. The germline V gene encodes CDR1 ENHRY and CDR2 SYGVKD. This CDR3 has 14 residues. V lost 6 bases, J lost 5 bases, and 3 bases stayed unmatched. CDR3 loop: CAIREGLADNEQFF. The CDR3 DNA reads TGTGCCATCAGGGAGGGACTAGCGGACAATGAGCAGTTCTTC.

The chain uses TRBV9 and TRBJ2-3, with 7 bases identical to TRBD2. The CDR3 consists of 18 residues. CDR1 and CDR2 from the germline V gene are SGDLS and YYNGEE. Losses at the gene ends were 3 bases for V and 1 base for J; bases not matched to a gene: 14. The CDR3 DNA reads TGTGCCAGCAGCGCCCTACCGGCAGCGGGATTTGGCACAGATACGCAGTATTTT. This codes for CASSALPAAGFGTDTQYF.

This clone was seen a single time. V is TRBV7-9 and J is TRBJ2-5; 13 nucleotides line up with TRBD2. The junction had 11 bases not matched to a gene; V was cut back by 2 bases and J by 2 bases. The CDR3 extends over 19 amino acids. CDR1 SEHNR and CDR2 FQNEAQ come from the germline V gene (reference sequence). The CDR3 DNA sequence: TGTGCCAGCAGCTTAACAGCTTGGACTAGCGGGAGATTACAAGAGACCCAGTACTTC. Its translation is CASSLTAWTSGRLQETQYF.

This clone was counted once. The chain is built from TRBV11-3 and TRBJ2-1; tentatively, D is TRBD2 (7 bases). V was clipped by 5 bases and J by 8 bases, with 19 bases between them. The germline CDR1 and CDR2 sequences are SGHNT and YENEEA. The CDR3 is made up of 15 amino acids. The CDR3 region is CASSIRGGGIDEQFF. The CDR3 DNA sequence: TGTGCCAGCAGCATAAGAGGGGGGGGCATCGATGAGCAGTTCTTC.

The rearrangement joins TRBV2 to TRBJ2-7; tentatively, D is TRBD2 (6 bases). Trimming took off 7 bases at V and 6 bases at J, with 16 bases between the two ends. This CDR3 is 13 amino acids long. In germline, CDR1 is SNHLY, CDR2 FYNNEI. The CDR3 DNA is TGTGCCAGCACGGGGGAGCCCTTGGGCGAGCAGTACTTC. The encoded protein is CASTGEPLGEQYF.

The rearrangement uses TRBV27 and TRBJ2-3; D is unresolved. The V gene lost 4 bases and the J gene lost 2 bases, with 13 bases spanning the gap. Germline-derived CDR1 and CDR2 are MNHEY and SMNVEV (reference sequence). CDR3 length: 15 amino acids. CDR3 residues: CASSYTTDPTDTQYF. The CDR3 coding sequence is TGTGCCAGCAGTTACACCACAGACCCCACAGATACGCAGTATTTT.

This clone was detected only a few times. The chain has TRBV27 and TRBJ2-7; TRBD1 matches 11 bases. Germline trimming cut 7 bases from V and 3 bases from J; bases unmatched to any gene: 2. In germline, CDR1 is MNHEY, CDR2 SMNVEV (reference sequence). This CDR3 is built from 13 residues. CDR3 nucleotides: TGTGCCAGCACCGGGACAGGGGGCTACGAGCAGTACTTC. This encodes CASTGTGGYEQYF.